These T cell receptor beta chains were read from a single sample in a study of T cells after yellow fever vaccination. TCRdb reprocessed the 5' RACE reads with MiXCR, giving one entry per CDR3 protein. This sample has some 670,000 distinct CDR3 sequences; over 9% occur once, and the top ten carry around 14%. The material was PBMCs, obtained on the day of the yellow fever booster vaccination. The receptors were gathered from a young man who received the YFV17D yellow fever vaccine. CDR3s include the opening cysteine and the closing phenylalanine or tryptophan. A D gene is named only where the DNA matches it firmly. Size is omitted from some rows. Given values are once, few, many or a class for expanded clones.

13,NA,NA,TRBV2,TRBJ1-1,CASSARVNSEAFF,TGTGCCAGCAGCGCCAGGGTAAACTCTGAAGCTTTCTTT
15,NA,NA,TRBV20-1,TRBJ2-3,CSARDRSSPTDTQYF,TGCAGTGCTAGAGATCGGTCCTCACCCACAGATACGCAGTATTTT
15,NA,NA,TRBV5-1,TRBJ2-3,CASTPGLALTDTQYF,TGCGCCAGCACCCCAGGGCTAGCGTTAACAGATACGCAGTATTTT
13,TRBD1,NA,TRBV24-1,TRBJ2-1,CATSDQGANEQFF,TGTGCCACCAGTGATCAGGGGGCAAATGAGCAGTTCTTC
12,TRBD2,NA,TRBV12-3/TRBV12-4,TRBJ2-7,CASFSGGGEQYF,TGTGCCAGTTTCAGTGGGGGGGGCGAGCAGTACTTC
14,NA,few,TRBV19,TRBJ2-2,CASSIPANTGELFF,TGTGCCAGTAGTATTCCTGCGAACACCGGGGAGCTGTTTTTT
14,TRBD2,few,TRBV7-2,TRBJ2-3,CASGSAGGADTQYF,TGTGCCAGCGGCTCCGCGGGGGGAGCAGATACGCAGTATTTT
11,TRBD2,NA,TRBV20-1,TRBJ2-3,CSAILADTQYF,TGCAGTGCCATACTAGCGGATACGCAGTATTTT
13,NA,few,TRBV5-1,TRBJ2-1,CASSLAKNNEQFF,TGCGCCAGCAGCTTAGCCAAAAACAATGAGCAGTTCTTC
15,TRBD2,many,TRBV28,TRBJ2-1,CASSLAGVAYNEQFF,TGTGCCAGCAGTTTAGCGGGAGTGGCCTACAATGAGCAGTTCTTC
14,TRBD1,NA,TRBV18,TRBJ2-7,CASSLDRRAYEQYF,TGTGCCAGCTCCCTGGACAGGCGAGCCTACGAGCAGTACTTC
11,TRBD2,many,TRBV20-1,TRBJ2-1,CSVPGGRMQFF,TGCAGTGTACCGGGCGGGAGAATGCAGTTCTTC
13,NA,once,TRBV10-3,TRBJ2-1,CAISEVLAQEQFF,TGTGCCATCAGTGAGGTTCTAGCACAGGAGCAGTTCTTC
15,NA,NA,TRBV4-3,TRBJ2-1,CASSQWGRELSEQFF,TGCGCCAGCAGCCAATGGGGACGGGAGCTAAGTGAGCAGTTCTTC
15,NA,NA,TRBV9,TRBJ1-5,CASSVSASPNQPQHF,TGTGCCAGCAGCGTAAGTGCGTCTCCGAATCAGCCCCAGCATTTT
12,NA,few,TRBV29-1,TRBJ2-2,CSALVPTGELFF,TGCAGCGCCCTAGTACCAACCGGGGAGCTGTTTTTT
14,NA,many,TRBV21-1,TRBJ2-1,CASSYSGRDNEQFF,TGTGCCAGCAGTTATAGCGGGAGGGACAATGAGCAGTTCTTC
13,NA,NA,TRBV28,TRBJ2-7,CASRLASLYEQYF,TGTGCCAGCAGGCTAGCCTCCCTCTACGAGCAGTACTTC